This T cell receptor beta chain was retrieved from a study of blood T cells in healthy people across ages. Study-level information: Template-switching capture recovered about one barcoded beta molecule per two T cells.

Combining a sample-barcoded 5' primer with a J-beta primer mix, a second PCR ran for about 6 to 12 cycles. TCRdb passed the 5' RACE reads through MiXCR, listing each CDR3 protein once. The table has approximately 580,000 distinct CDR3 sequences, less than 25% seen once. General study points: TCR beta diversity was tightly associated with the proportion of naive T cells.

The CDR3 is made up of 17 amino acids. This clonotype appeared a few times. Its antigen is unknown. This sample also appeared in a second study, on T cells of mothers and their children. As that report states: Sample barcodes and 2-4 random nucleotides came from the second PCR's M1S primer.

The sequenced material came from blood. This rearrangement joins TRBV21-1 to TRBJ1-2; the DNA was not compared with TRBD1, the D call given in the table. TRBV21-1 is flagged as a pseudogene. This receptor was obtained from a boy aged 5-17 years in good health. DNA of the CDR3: TGTGCCAGCAGGCCGGAGATAGGGGTTAGGGCAAACTATGGCTACACCTTC. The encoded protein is CASRPEIGVRANYGYTF.